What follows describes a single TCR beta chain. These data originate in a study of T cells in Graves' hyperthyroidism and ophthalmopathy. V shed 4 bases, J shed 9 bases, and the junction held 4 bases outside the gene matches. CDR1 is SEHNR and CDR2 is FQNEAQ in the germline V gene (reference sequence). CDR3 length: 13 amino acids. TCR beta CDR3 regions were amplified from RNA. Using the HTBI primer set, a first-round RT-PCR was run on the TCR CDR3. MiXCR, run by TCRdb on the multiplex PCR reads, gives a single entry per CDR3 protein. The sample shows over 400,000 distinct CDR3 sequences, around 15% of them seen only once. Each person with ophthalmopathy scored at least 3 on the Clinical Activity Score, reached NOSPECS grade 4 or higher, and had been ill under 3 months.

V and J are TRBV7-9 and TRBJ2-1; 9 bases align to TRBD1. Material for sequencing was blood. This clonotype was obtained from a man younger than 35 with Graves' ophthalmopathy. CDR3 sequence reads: CASSSGTGREQFF. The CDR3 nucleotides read TGTGCCAGCAGCTCTGGGACAGGGCGTGAGCAGTTCTTC.